Listed below are T cell receptor beta chains from one sample, sequenced in a study of CD8 T cells in Susac syndrome. TCRdb redid the calling of the immunoSEQ multiplex PCR reads with MiXCR, one entry per CDR3 protein. The sample contains 130,000 or so distinct CDR3 sequences, about 90% of which appear only once. Sequencing input: CD8+ T cells from PBMCs. These receptors were collected from a human donor with multiple sclerosis. Each CDR3 is given with its conserved first and last residue. Each record gives: J gene, clone size, V gene, D gene, CDR3 DNA, CDR3 protein. D genes are given only for firm matches. For some rows the clone size is stated as once, few or many, or as a class when expanded; others skip it.

>TRBJ2-5|.|TRBV28|.
TGTGCCAGCAGTCAAATCGACGAGATTATCCTTTTACAAGAGACCCAGTACTTC
CASSQIDEIILLQETQYF
>TRBJ2-7|.|TRBV29-1|.
TGCAGCGTTGGATCAGGGGAGCACTACGAGCAGTACTTC
CSVGSGEHYEQYF
>TRBJ2-3|.|TRBV2|.
TGTGCCAGCAGTGAAGACGTACCGGGGAGCAGCACAGATACGCAGTATTTT
CASSEDVPGSSTDTQYF
>TRBJ2-7|.|TRBV28|TRBD2
TGTGCCAGCAGTTCCGGGACTAGCGGGAGAGGATTTTACGAGCAGTACTTC
CASSSGTSGRGFYEQYF
>TRBJ2-7|once|TRBV7-9|TRBD1
TGTGCCACTGGGACAGGGGGCATGTACGAGCAGTACTTC
CATGTGGMYEQYF
>TRBJ2-1|.|TRBV28|.
TGTGCCAGCAGTTCCCGGGTCGTGCCCTACAATGAGCAGTTCTTC
CASSSRVVPYNEQFF
>TRBJ2-2|.|TRBV29-1|.
TGCAGCGTTGAACTGGGGCTGAACACCGGGGAGCTGTTTTTT
CSVELGLNTGELFF
>TRBJ2-4|once|TRBV3-1|TRBD2
TGTGCCAGCAGCCAAGCGACTAGCGGGAGTCAAAACATTCAGTACTTC
CASSQATSGSQNIQYF
>TRBJ2-3|.|TRBV20-1|.
TGCAGTGCTATAAGACTGCCAAGGTGGGATACGCAGTATTTT
CSAIRLPRWDTQYF
>TRBJ2-7|.|TRBV3-1|TRBD1
TGTGCCAGCAGCCGCCAGGACAGGGACGGCGAGCAGTACTTC
CASSRQDRDGEQYF